Below, 10 T cell receptor beta chains from the same sample are listed, as sequenced in a study of blood T cell repertoires in COVID-19. TCRdb keeps only in-frame clones here, not all; method: immunoSEQ multiplex PCR. The repertoire holds fewer than 130,000 clones, with roughly 87% as singletons. The sequenced sample consisted of peripheral blood. The receptors were gathered from a human donor in a cohort sampled during active COVID-19.

The V call is TRBV3-1 (or the pseudogene TRBV3-2), the J call TRBJ1-5; D is possibly TRBD1 (6 bases). The ends were cut back, 2 bases at V and 3 bases at J, with 14 bases in the middle. The germline gives CDR1 LGHDT, CDR2 YNNKEL (reference sequence). This CDR3 is built from 16 residues. CDR3 coding DNA: TGTGCCAGCAGCCAAAGGGGGGGAGGAGACAATCAGCCCCAGCATTTT. Translation gives CASSQRGGGDNQPQHF.

The rearrangement links TRBV4-1 to TRBJ1-2, with 9 bases identical to TRBD1. J gave up 8 bases and V 1 base, and 8 bases lay outside the gene matches. The CDR3 loop spans 15 amino acids. Germline V gene lookup returns CDR1 MGHRA and CDR2 YSYEKL. As DNA, the CDR3 is TGCGCCAGCAGCCAAGGGGACAGGGTACAGGTCGGCTACACCTTC. It codes for CASSQGDRVQVGYTF.

This clone has only one observation. The chain links TRBV10-2 to TRBJ1-1; TRBD1 might be the D (5 bases). This CDR3 is 14 amino acids long. CDR1 WSHSY and CDR2 SAAADI come from the germline V gene. V was pared by 6 bases and J by 4 bases, with 15 bases between. The CDR3 DNA reads TGCGCCAGCAGCTACGGGGGGGTGAGCACTGAAGCTTTCTTT. Its translation is CASSYGGVSTEAFF.

The CDR3, as DNA: TGTGCCACCAGCGATCAGACTGACTATGGCTACACCTTC. Its translation: CATSDQTDYGYTF. The V and J genes are TRBV15 and TRBJ1-2; D not resolved. This CDR3 is 13 amino acids long. The V end lost 5 bases, the J end lost 3 bases, and 10 bases lay between the germline ends. Germline V gene data show CDR1 as LNHNV and CDR2 as YYDKDF (reference sequence). Looking up the rest from reference TRBV15 and TRBJ1-2 gives the full variable domain: DAMVIQNPRYQVTQFGKPVTLSCSQTLNHNVMYWYQQKSSQAPKLLFHYYDKDFNNEADTPDNFQSRRPNTSFCFLDIRSPGLGDTAMYLCATSDQTDYGYTFGSGTRLTVV.

The V and J genes are TRBV10-1 and TRBJ2-7; TRBD1 matches at 10 bases. Germline lookup yields CDR1 WNHNN and CDR2 SYGVQD (reference sequence). The ends lost 2 bases at V and 5 bases at J; junction bases unmatched: 6. The CDR3 length is 15 residues. The CDR3 spells CASSEGGQGTHEQYF. Here the CDR3 DNA reads TGCGCCAGCAGTGAGGGGGGACAGGGGACGCACGAGCAGTACTTC.

The V call is TRBV6-1, the J call TRBJ1-2, with D unclear. CDR3 length equals 13 residues. Germline assignment: CDR1 MNHNS and CDR2 SASEGT. V gave up 0 bases and J gave up 8 bases, with 10 bases separating them. CDR3 in amino acids: CASSEAVTWGYTF. The CDR3 DNA sequence: TGTGCCAGCAGTGAAGCTGTCACTTGGGGCTACACCTTC.

This chain connects TRBV11-3 to TRBJ2-5, with a weak D call TRBD2 (5 bases). Trimming cost V 5 bases and J 2 bases, with 15 bases left between them. The germline CDR1 and CDR2 sequences are SGHNT and YENEEA. CDR3 length: 15 amino acids. The CDR3 sequence: CASSPTNGRQETQYF. The CDR3 DNA is TGTGCCAGCAGCCCGACTAATGGAAGGCAAGAGACCCAGTACTTC.

The chain has TRBV5-5 and TRBJ1-1; D is undetermined. Germline CDR1 is SGHKS and CDR2 is YYEKEE (reference sequence). The CDR3 covers 16 residues. The V end was cut by 1 base, the J end by 1 base, with 14 bases between. The chain's CDR3 is CASSLSGVTTNTEAFF. In nucleotides, the CDR3 is TGTGCCAGCAGCTTGAGCGGCGTTACAACGAACACTGAAGCTTTCTTT.

This chain connects TRBV10-3 to TRBJ2-1; 10 nucleotides agree with TRBD2. Germline assignment: CDR1 ENHRY and CDR2 SYGVKD. The junction had 7 bases not matched to a gene; V was cut back by 7 bases and J by 7 bases. This CDR3 contains 14 residues. The DNA for the CDR3 is TGTGCCATCACGTCGAGCGGGAGGGGGAATGAGCAGTTCTTC. This gives the protein CAITSSGRGNEQFF.

This chain joins TRBV30 and TRBJ1-2; TRBD1 matches at 11 bases. Germline V gene data show CDR1 as GTSNPN and CDR2 as SVGIG (reference sequence). The CDR3 loop spans 15 amino acids. Trimming removed 5 bases from V and 6 bases from J; junction bases left unmatched: 11. In nucleotides, the CDR3 is TGTGCCTGGGGTCGCATGGACAGGGGGCAGGATGGCTACACCTTC. Its translation is CAWGRMDRGQDGYTF.